The entry below describes one T cell receptor (beta chain). The data were taken from a study of Tregs in tolerant kidney transplant recipients. The repertoire was sequenced with immunoSEQ multiplex PCR; TCRdb's copy has only in-frame clones and lacks some. The repertoire includes nearly 95,000 clones, more than 85% of them detected once, and around 0.45% sits in the top ten. Germline CDR1 SGHVS, CDR2 FQNEAQ. Germline trimming cut 1 base from V and 1 base from J; bases unmatched to any gene: 0. This CDR3 has 15 residues. The sequence came from a human donor who received a combined kidney and bone marrow transplant. This sequence joins TRBV7-8 and TRBJ2-1; 8 bases align to TRBD1. The material sequenced was CD4+ T cells from blood, taken before the transplant. The CDR3 loop reads CASSLDRGSYNEQFF. For the CDR3, the DNA is TGTGCCAGCAGCTTAGACAGGGGGTCCTACAATGAGCAGTTCTTC. Together with reference TRBV7-8 and TRBJ2-1, the CDR3 gives the full variable domain: GAGVSQSPRYKVAKRGQDVALRCDPISGHVSLFWYQQALGQGPEFLTYFQNEAQLDKSGLPSDRFFAERPEGSVSTLKIQRTQQEDSAVYLCASSLDRGSYNEQFFGPGTRLTVL.